This TCR beta chain was recovered during a study of blood T cell repertoires in COVID-19. Study-wide context: Specimens from acute and convalescent COVID-19 originated in the United States, Italy and Spain. Nucleic acid was either cDNA or gDNA, and it came from T cells, B-cell-depleted T cells, or PBMCs.

CDR1 is SNHLY, CDR2 FYNNEI, per germline. The CDR3 runs to 14 residues. With 8 bases removed from V and 4 bases from J, the gap between germline ends came to 17 bases. Study processing details: Reference gene primer amplification gave nucleated cell count estimates. This table comes from immunoSEQ multiplex PCR, and its TCRdb copy is limited to in-frame clones, with some not included. V, J and clone size derive from that table, while D and trimming were established from the DNA sequence. The data hold tens of thousands of clones, with over 65% observed a single time. The rearrangement links TRBV2 to TRBJ1-2; D uncertain. Sequenced input: peripheral blood. This clonotype was sampled from a human donor with acute or convalescent COVID-19. The donor label of this sample is uncertain. DNA for the CDR3: TGTGCCAGCTACGTGAGGGTAGATGCCTATGGCTACACCTTC. Translated, it gives CASYVRVDAYGYTF.